The entry below gives a single T cell receptor (beta chain) sequence along with its context. Its specific antigen is unknown. No much larger clone is present one base from it, and per-base qualities are unavailable. This specimen comes from a study of T cells after yellow fever vaccination (dated by TCRdb to between 2017 and 2020). Regarding the research as a whole: Libraries from fractions with low cell numbers were prepared with the SMART-Seq v4 Ultra Low Input RNA kit. To track T-cell clones before and after primary and booster YFV17D yellow fever vaccination, bulk TCR alpha and beta repertoires were sequenced longitudinally. Two healthy male donors, one aged 18 to 29 and one aged 30 to 40 years, made up the cohort. Blood was drawn at multiple timepoints before and after primary and secondary immunization, with bulk PBMC replicates and cell subsets isolated. Here is what the overall study found, with its caveats: The secondary T-cell response was found to be weaker but faster than the primary response, with a peak reached on day 5 rather than on day 15. Most clones expanded after primary vaccination were re-detected after the booster (almost 98% of CD4 and approximately 85% of CD8), suggesting broad memory maintenance. Computational filtering was needed because FACS-sorted repertoires could contain abundant contaminating clonotypes from the bulk population. A small share of clonotypes occurred in both CD4 and CD8 compartments, likely arising from convergent recombination. Only a couple of donors were included in the study, so the extent to which the findings can be generalized is limited.

TCR cDNA was synthesized by 5'RACE template switching, which introduced a universal primer site and unique molecular identifiers. Priming for cDNA synthesis came from both the TCR alpha and TCR beta constant segments. Library amplification used two PCR steps, and the second PCR step added sample barcodes and sequencing adapters. Sequencing of libraries was performed on Illumina HiSeq 2500 (2x100 bp) or NovaSeq (2x150 bp). For the original study's pipeline: Demultiplexing of reads and collapsing into UMI consensus sequences were performed with MIGEC, and V(D)J alignment was carried out with MiXCR. Clonotypes responding to the vaccine were identified with edgeR on replicate PBMC samples, with the criteria of FDR below 0.01 and a log2 fold change above 5 up to day 15. Each bulk clonotype received a CD4 or CD8 identity based on whether the sequenced CD4 or CD8 repertoire contained that clonotype at higher abundance. The public reads were reanalyzed by TCRdb: fastp trimming at Q25, MiXCR alignment, in-frame beta chains only. One record per CDR3 amino acid sequence lists the most common genes and DNA. TCRdb's processing, not the authors' own work, is the source of the V and J calls. The sample table lists a few hundred thousand distinct CDR3 sequences, 15% to 20% of them with a count of one. Clones ranked in the top ten supply roughly an eighth of the sample.

The intended sense of this specimen's treatment or condition label: live attenuated yellow fever vaccine strain. At each blood-draw timepoint, two biological replicates of bulk PBMCs were obtained. PBMCs were isolated from peripheral blood using a standard Ficoll-Paque protocol. TriZol was used to extract RNA from bulk PBMCs, from CD4 and CD8 fractions, and from dextramer-positive and dextramer-negative fractions. The source material was PBMCs, sampled 15 days after the yellow fever booster vaccination. The clonotype was recovered from a young man who received the YFV17D yellow fever vaccine.

The DNA sequence reads TGTGCCAGCAGCTTAGGTGGACAAAGACCCGGGGAGCTGTTTTTT. Translated, it gives CASSLGGQRPGELFF. The chain is made from TRBV7-6 and TRBJ2-2; TRBD1 could be the D gene, as 5 bases match. Taken from the germline V gene, the CDR1 and CDR2 loops are SGHVS and FNYEAQ. V drops 1 base and J drops 6 bases, leaving 12 bases in between. Including the terminal cysteine and phenylalanine, the CDR3 comprises 15 residues. Just CDR3 DNA is preserved here, 45 bases in frame from base 1.